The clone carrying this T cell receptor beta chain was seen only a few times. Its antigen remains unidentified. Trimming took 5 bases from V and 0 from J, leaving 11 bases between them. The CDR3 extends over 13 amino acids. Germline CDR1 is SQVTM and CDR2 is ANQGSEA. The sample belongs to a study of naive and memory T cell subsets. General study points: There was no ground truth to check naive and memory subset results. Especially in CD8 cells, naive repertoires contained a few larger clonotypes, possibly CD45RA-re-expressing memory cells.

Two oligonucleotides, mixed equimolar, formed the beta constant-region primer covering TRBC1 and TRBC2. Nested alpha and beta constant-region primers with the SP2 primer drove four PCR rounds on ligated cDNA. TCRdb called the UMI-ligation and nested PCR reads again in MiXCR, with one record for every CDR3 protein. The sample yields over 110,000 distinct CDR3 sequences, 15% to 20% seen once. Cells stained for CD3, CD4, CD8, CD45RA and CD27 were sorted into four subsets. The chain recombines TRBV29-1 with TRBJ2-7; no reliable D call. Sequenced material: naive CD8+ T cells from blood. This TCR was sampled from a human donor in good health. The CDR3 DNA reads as TGCAGCGTTCGCACACCGAGCTCCTACGAGCAGTACTTC. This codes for CSVRTPSSYEQYF.